The next 13 T cell receptor beta chains were all read from a single sample in a study of T cells in women clearing cervical HPV infection. Using immunoSEQ multiplex PCR, the repertoire was profiled, and TCRdb retains in-frame clones only, with some absent. The sample holds 25,000 to 35,000 clones. The sample was blood buffy coat. These receptors all stem from a woman aged 18 to 75 with a cervical HPV16 infection that either progressed to CIN3+ or cleared (not recorded which).

Of note for this clone: The read gets to within 3 residues of the CDR3 end, and the germline J gene fills in the rest. The rearrangement uses TRBV5-6 and TRBJ1-4; 7 bases fit TRBD1. This CDR3 is built from 14 residues. The germline CDR1 and CDR2 sequences are SGHDT and YYEEEE. The part of the CDR3 DNA that was read is TGTGCCAGCAGCTTGCCAGGGGGTAATTCACCA. Protein product: CASSLPGGNSP. The entire CDR3 protein reads CASSLPGGNSPLFF. The full variable domain, in which reference TRBV5-6 and TRBJ1-4 provide the parts outside the CDR3, is DAGVTQSPTHLIKTRGQQVTLRCSPKSGHDTVSWYQQALGQGPQFIFQYYEEEERQRGNFPDRFSGHQFPNYSSELNVNALLLGDSALYLCASSLPGGNSPLFFGSGTQLSVL.

With regard to this clone: The CDR3 is cut off 3 residues early in the read; its end comes from the germline J gene. The V call is TRBV19, the J call TRBJ1-2, with 7 positions matching TRBD1. V lost 7 bases to trimming and J lost 1 base; unmatched junction nucleotides: 3. The length of the CDR3 is 13 residues. Germline CDR1 and CDR2: LNHDA and SQIVND (reference sequence). Partial CDR3 DNA: TGTGCCAGTAACAGACAGGGTAACTATGGC. This gives the protein CASNRQGNYG. The full CDR3 protein reads CASNRQGNYGYTF.

As concerns this clone: The sequence runs out 3 residues before the end of the CDR3; the remainder is reconstructed from the germline J gene. This rearrangement joins TRBV19 to TRBJ1-2; unclear D gene. V was cut by 5 bases and J by 5 bases, with 21 bases left in between. Germline CDR1 reads LNHDA; CDR2 reads SQIVND (reference sequence). This CDR3 spans 16 amino acids. The DNA read from the CDR3 is TGTGCCAGTAGTTCAACGGGTATCCAGCCGTTATATGGC. As protein: CASSSTGIQPLYG. The CDR3 in its entirety is CASSSTGIQPLYGYTF.

With regard to this clone: With the read ending 3 residues before the CDR3 end, the germline J gene is used to fill in that end. J is TRBJ1-6 and V is TRBV2; D might be TRBD1 (6 bases). The CDR3 runs 14 residues. In germline, CDR1 is SNHLY, CDR2 FYNNEI. V lost 6 bases to trimming and J lost 7 bases, with 13 bases between them. The CDR3 reads CASRLQGTNSPLHF. CDR3 DNA (partial): TGTGCCAGCAGATTACAGGGTACCAATTCACCC.

On this clone: The read terminates 3 residues ahead of where the CDR3 ends, so the germline J gene completes it. This chain uses TRBV11-2 with TRBJ1-1, with D hard to call. CDR1 is SGHAT and CDR2 is FQNNGV in the germline V gene. V lost 6 bases and J 0 bases, leaving 8 bases between the germline ends. The CDR3 extends over 13 amino acids. The CDR3 DNA, read in part, is TGTGCCAGCAGTTCTCAGTTGAACACTGAA. It yields the protein CASSSQLNTE. The CDR3 as a whole reads CASSSQLNTEAFF.

Comment on this clone: The read falls 3 residues short of the CDR3 end, and the missing part is taken from the germline J gene. The genes are TRBV7-2 and TRBJ1-2; TRBD1 aligns across 8 bases. Germline CDR1 is SGHTA and CDR2 is FQGNSA. With V trimmed by 5 bases and J by 0 bases, 2 bases remained unmatched. This CDR3 is built from 14 residues. Incomplete CDR3 DNA: TGTGCCAGCAGCCGGACAGGGACTAACTATGGC. Translating it yields CASSRTGTNYG. The complete CDR3 sequence is CASSRTGTNYGYTF.

Partial CDR3 DNA: TGTGCCAGCAGCTTACCGGGGGGAAATTACAATGAC. This gives the protein CASSLPGGNYND. The CDR3, in full, reads CASSLPGGNYNDYTF. The chain links TRBV7-9 to TRBJ1-2, with D possibly TRBD1 on 5 matching bases. Coverage ceases 3 residues before the CDR3 finishes, and the germline J gene fills in the end. The CDR3 has 15 amino acids. Germline-derived CDR1 and CDR2 are SEHNR and FQNEAQ (reference sequence).

A note on this clone: The read ends 3 residues early relative to the CDR3; the germline J gene fills the gap. The V gene is TRBV5-4, the J gene TRBJ2-2; D gene uncertain. The CDR3 sequence is 12 residues long. V was cut by 6 bases and J by 7 bases, with 10 bases left in between. Germline values: CDR1 SGHNT, CDR2 YYREEE (reference sequence). CDR3 DNA, as far as it was read: TGTGCCAGCAACCCATCAGGCGGGGAG. Translation: CASNPSGGE. The CDR3 in its entirety is CASNPSGGELFF.

Turning to this clone: The read finishes 3 residues shy of the CDR3 end, and the germline J gene is used to complete it. The gene calls are TRBV20-1 and TRBJ2-5, with 8 bases identical to TRBD1. The V gene end was trimmed by 6 bases and the J gene end by 3 bases; junction bases not matched to a gene: 6. The length of the CDR3 is 13 residues. CDR1 DFQATT and CDR2 SNEGSKA come from the germline V gene (reference sequence). CDR3 DNA (partial): TGCAGTGCGGGAGACAGGGGAAAAGAGACC. Its translation: CSAGDRGKET. The complete CDR3 reads CSAGDRGKETQYF.

About this clone: The sequence runs out 3 residues before the end of the CDR3; the remainder is reconstructed from the germline J gene. V usage is TRBV5-5 and J usage is TRBJ2-7, with 8 bases aligning to TRBD2. The ends lost 4 bases at V and 3 bases at J; junction bases unmatched: 9. Germline V gene data show CDR1 as SGHKS and CDR2 as YYEKEE (reference sequence). The CDR3 is made up of 15 amino acids. The CDR3 loop is CASSPSTSAYYEQYF. Partial CDR3 DNA: TGTGCCAGCAGCCCGTCGACTAGCGCCTACTACGAG.

Points on this clone: The read comes to an end 3 residues before the CDR3 does, leaving the germline J gene to fill in the end. The J gene is TRBJ2-4, the V gene TRBV10-3, with 8 bases that match TRBD2. The V and J ends lost 2 bases and 1 base, in that order; junction bases with no gene match: 4. The CDR3 covers 16 residues. Germline assignment: CDR1 ENHRY and CDR2 SYGVKD. The sequenced CDR3 bases are TGTGCCATCAGTGAGCGGGGGGGTCTGGCCAAAAACATT. Translating it yields CAISERGGLAKNI. The CDR3 reads in full as CAISERGGLAKNIQYF.

Of note for this clone: The CDR3 end lies 3 residues beyond the end of the read and is filled in from the germline J gene. The chain is built from TRBV30 and TRBJ1-5, with 10 nucleotides matching TRBD1. The junction had 4 bases not matched to a gene; V was cut back by 1 base and J by 4 bases. This CDR3 has 15 residues. The germline V gene has CDR1 GTSNPN and CDR2 SVGIG (reference sequence). CDR3 region: CAWSAGQGLNQPQHF. Incomplete CDR3 DNA: TGTGCCTGGAGTGCGGGACAGGGGTTGAATCAGCCC.

As regards this clone: Read sequence stops 3 residues before the CDR3 end, and the germline J gene provides the missing end. The chain uses TRBV6-2 or TRBV6-3 and TRBJ2-5; D might be TRBD1 (7 bases). The CDR3 spans 16 residues. Germline CDR1 reads MNHEY; CDR2 reads SVGEGT. The germline V and J ends were trimmed by 6 bases and 2 bases, with 19 bases remaining between them. This chain's CDR3 is CASSHSRGAGQETQYF. The part of the CDR3 DNA that was read is TGTGCCAGCAGCCACTCCAGGGGGGCAGGGCAAGAGACC.